Listed here is a single TCR beta chain. Its specificity is unknown. Germline trimming cut 3 bases from V and 4 bases from J; bases unmatched to any gene: 4. The CDR3 sequence is 14 residues long. Germline CDR1 and CDR2: SGHRS and YFSETQ. Profiled with immunoSEQ multiplex PCR; TCRdb holds only in-frame clones, not every one. The sample has about 120,000 clones, about 89% seen once. This sample was taken from a study of T cell responses to AZD1222 COVID-19 vaccine. The study's findings and limits: Elevations in Spike-specific TCR breadth and depth followed administration of two AZD1222 doses. The study identified only five to seven AZD1222 recipients as seropositive at baseline. There were mostly white British donors and more females than males, and clonal diversity was possibly underestimated.

This receptor was obtained from an adult in good health. The chain links TRBV5-1 to TRBJ1-1, with TRBD1 identical over 9 bases. Material: peripheral blood, obtained on day 0 of AZD1222 vaccination. The CDR3 DNA follows: TGCGCCAGCAGCTCGCGACAGGGGGGCACTGAAGCTTTCTTT. Protein product: CASSSRQGGTEAFF. The variable domain in full, with the rest retrieved from reference TRBV5-1 and TRBJ1-1, is KAGVTQTPRYLIKTRGQQVTLSCSPISGHRSVSWYQQTPGQGLQFLFEYFSETQRNKGNFPGRFSGRQFSNSRSEMNVSTLELGDSALYLCASSSRQGGTEAFFGQGTRLTVV.